These T cell receptor beta chains were read from a single sample in a study of beta chain features in type 1 diabetes. Using immunoSEQ multiplex PCR, the repertoire was profiled, and TCRdb retains in-frame clones only, with some absent. Of about 230,000 clones in the sample, around 9.6% were seen once. What was sequenced was naive CD4+ T cells from blood. The receptor set was obtained from a woman under 30 in good health. The CDR3 runs from the conserved cysteine through the conserved F or W. Fields, in order: V gene, clone size, J gene, D gene, CDR3 DNA, CDR3 protein. A D gene is named only where the DNA matches it firmly. Rows may omit the clone size; those that give it use once, few, many or a size class.

>TRBV5-1|-|TRBJ2-3|-
TGCGCCAGCAGAAGGCAGGGTACTAGCACAGATACGCAGTATTTT
CASRRQGTSTDTQYF
>TRBV9|few|TRBJ2-6|-
TGTGCCAGCAGCGTACCCATCACCGGGAGTCGGGGGGCCAACGTCCTGACTTTC
CASSVPITGSRGANVLTF
>TRBV5-1|-|TRBJ1-1|-
TGCGCCAGCAGCTTGTGGGCAGAGAACACTGAAGCTTTCTTT
CASSLWAENTEAFF
>TRBV4-1|-|TRBJ2-1|-
TGCGCCAGCAGCCGCCAGCGGACCTCCTACAATGAGCAGTTCTTC
CASSRQRTSYNEQFF
>TRBV5-1|-|TRBJ2-1|TRBD1
TGCGCCAGCAGCTTGGGGCAGGGGGCGTACAATGAGCAGTTCTTC
CASSLGQGAYNEQFF
>TRBV11-3|-|TRBJ1-1|-
TGTGCCAGCAGCTTGACAGGTTACACTGAAGCTTTCTTT
CASSLTGYTEAFF
>TRBV11-2|-|TRBJ1-1|-
TGTGCCAGCAGCTTAGATACGGGGGGGGCGCGTTATGCTGAAGCTTTCTTT
CASSLDTGGARYAEAFF
>TRBV7-2|-|TRBJ1-1|-
TGTGCCAGCAGCCCCCCCCAGGCTTGGAGGACTGAAGCTTTCTTT
CASSPPQAWRTEAFF
>TRBV2|-|TRBJ1-3|-
TGTGCCAGCAGTGTTATCGTTATCTCTGGAAACACCATATATTTT
CASSVIVISGNTIYF
>TRBV6-1|-|TRBJ1-6|TRBD1
TGTGCCAGCAGTGAAGAGGCAGGGGGCGTTTCCTATAATTCACCCCTCCACTTT
CASSEEAGGVSYNSPLHF
>TRBV7-8|-|TRBJ2-7|-
TGTGCCAGCAGCCAGGATTACGAGCAGTACTTC
CASSQDYEQYF
>TRBV7-2|-|TRBJ2-7|-
TGTGCCAGCAGCTTAGTCCCGGGATCCTACGAGCAGTACTTC
CASSLVPGSYEQYF
>TRBV5-1|few|TRBJ2-2|TRBD1
TGCGCCAGCAGCTTGGGACAGGGGGTTCCCGGGGAGCTGTTTTTT
CASSLGQGVPGELFF
>TRBV5-6|few|TRBJ1-1|-
TGTGCCAGCAGCCTGGACAGATTGAACACTGAAGCTTTCTTT
CASSLDRLNTEAFF
>TRBV7-8|-|TRBJ1-2|TRBD1
TGTGCCAGCAGTCCTCTTTTTGGGACAGATTATGGCTACACCTTC
CASSPLFGTDYGYTF
>TRBV29-1|few|TRBJ1-2|-
TGCAGCGTTAAGCCAGGGGCGGGCGGCTACACCTTC
CSVKPGAGGYTF
>TRBV6-6|-|TRBJ2-3|-
TGTGCCAGCAGTGGCCGTTGGGCTAGCACAGATACGCAGTATTTT
CASSGRWASTDTQYF
>TRBV29-1|-|TRBJ1-5|TRBD1
TGCAGCGTCGCCTGGGGACAGGGCAATCAGCCCCAGCATTTT
CSVAWGQGNQPQHF